This TCR beta chain was profiled in a study of identical twins. CDR3 length equals 16 residues. V lost 4 bases and J lost 3; bases outside the gene matches: 8. Per the germline V gene, CDR1 is PRHDT and CDR2 is FYEKMQ (reference sequence). General study findings and limits: Invariant cells of the MAIT and iNKT types might have partly distorted the zero-insertion analyses.

TCRdb recomputed calls from the 5' RACE reads with MiXCR, one row per CDR3 protein. The table has about 190,000 distinct CDR3 sequences, about 15% seen once; the top ten hold around two fifths. As concerns this clonotype: What it recognizes is unknown.

The sample also formed part of further work on T cells expressing NK-cell markers. From that paper: From sorted CD3+CD56+NKG2C+, CD3+CD56+NKG2C- and CD3+CD56-NKG2C+ T cells came the TCR beta repertoires. Also leading the CD3+CD56-NKG2C+ fraction in a few donors were these clonotypes.

The sequenced material came from CD8+ T cells sorted from blood. This clonotype was obtained from a woman under 30 in good health. V usage is TRBV13 and J usage is TRBJ2-2, with 7 bases fitting TRBD2. The DNA of the CDR3 is TGTGCCAGCAGCTGGGGACTATTCGAGGACACCGGGGAGCTGTTTTTT. This gives the protein CASSWGLFEDTGELFF. Based on the CDR3 plus reference TRBV13 and TRBJ2-2, the full variable domain is AAGVIQSPRHLIKEKRETATLKCYPIPRHDTVYWYQQGPGQDPQFLISFYEKMQSDKGSIPDRFSAQQFSDYHSELNMSSLELGDSALYFCASSWGLFEDTGELFFGEGSRLTVL.